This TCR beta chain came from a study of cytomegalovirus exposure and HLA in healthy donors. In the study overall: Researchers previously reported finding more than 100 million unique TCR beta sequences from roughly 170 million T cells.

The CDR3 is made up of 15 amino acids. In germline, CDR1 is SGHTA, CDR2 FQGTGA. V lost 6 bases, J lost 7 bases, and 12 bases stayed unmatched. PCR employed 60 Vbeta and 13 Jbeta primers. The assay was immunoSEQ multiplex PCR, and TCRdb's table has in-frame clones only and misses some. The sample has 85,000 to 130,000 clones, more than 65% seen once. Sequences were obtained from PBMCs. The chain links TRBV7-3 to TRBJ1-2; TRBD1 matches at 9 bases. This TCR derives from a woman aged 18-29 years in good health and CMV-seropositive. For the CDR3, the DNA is TGTGCCAGCAGGGAACCCGGGACAGGGTTTGGTGGCTACACCTTC. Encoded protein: CASREPGTGFGGYTF.